One and the same sample provided the 16 T cell receptor beta chains below, sequenced in a study of monozygotic twins with inflammatory bowel disease. TCRdb reprocessed the 5' RACE reads, with one entry per CDR3 protein and no DNA. The sample includes about 160,000 distinct CDR3 sequences. Sequencing input: blood. These receptors came from a human donor with ulcerative colitis or Crohn's disease, or a healthy co-twin of an affected twin (not recorded which).

CDR3 sequence: CASSERRGGVVETQYF. The gene calls are TRBV2 and TRBJ2-5; lacking DNA, the TRBD1 call made by TCRdb goes unchecked. The CDR3 runs to 16 residues. Germline assignment: CDR1 SNHLY and CDR2 FYNNEI.

The rearrangement uses TRBV28 and TRBJ2-7; checking the TCRdb D call of TRBD1 is not possible without DNA. Germline V gene data show CDR1 as MDHEN and CDR2 as SYDVKM. This CDR3 region has 14 residues. The CDR3 loop reads CASSLQGAVYEQYF.

The chain uses TRBV2 and TRBJ2-1. Germline V CDR1 and CDR2: SNHLY, FYNNEI. The CDR3 has 15 residues. CDR3 region: CASTAGVISYNEQFF.

This chain connects TRBV12-3 or TRBV12-4 to TRBJ2-5; TCRdb names TRBD2, which stays unverified in the absence of DNA. The CDR3 sequence is 13 residues long. CDR3 loop: CASSIAGGLTQYF.

The chain is built from TRBV28 and TRBJ1-1; checking the TCRdb D call of TRBD1 is not possible without DNA. The CDR3 consists of 12 residues. Germline V lookup: CDR1 MDHEN, CDR2 SYDVKM. The CDR3 is CASNRDMTEAFF.

The chain carries TRBV27 and TRBJ2-2; without DNA, the TCRdb call of TRBD2 cannot be checked. This CDR3 region has 15 residues. Germline CDR1 MNHEY, CDR2 SMNVEV (reference sequence). The CDR3 is CASSLTSLNTGELFF.

This rearrangement joins TRBV7-8 to TRBJ2-2; TCRdb names TRBD1, which stays unverified in the absence of DNA. Germline V lookup: CDR1 SGHVS, CDR2 FQNEAQ. There are 18 residues in the CDR3. CDR3 loop: CASSLVARDTEGIGELFF.

The chain recombines TRBV24-1 with TRBJ2-7; TCRdb's D call of TRBD2 is untestable without DNA. The CDR3 runs to 15 residues. Germline CDR1 and CDR2: KGHDR and SFDVKD. CDR3 sequence: CATSDSTSGINEQYF.

The gene calls are TRBV5-1 and TRBJ2-1; the TCRdb D gene call, TRBD2, has no DNA to confirm it. The CDR3 is 20 amino acids. The germline gives CDR1 SGHRS, CDR2 YFSETQ. The CDR3 sequence is CASSTLGLAGEESSYNEQFF. The full variable domain, rest sourced from reference TRBV5-1 and TRBJ2-1, is KAGVTQTPRYLIKTRGQQVTLSCSPISGHRSVSWYQQTPGQGLQFLFEYFSETQRNKGNFPGRFSGRQFSNSRSEMNVSTLELGDSALYLCASSTLGLAGEESSYNEQFFGPGTRLTVL.

The rearrangement uses TRBV20-1 and TRBJ1-2; there is no DNA to check the TCRdb D call of TRBD1. The CDR3 runs to 12 residues. CDR1 and CDR2 from the germline V gene are DFQATT and SNEGSKA (reference sequence). The CDR3 sequence is CSAVDRGPTYTF.

This chain connects TRBV20-1 to TRBJ1-1. Per germline, CDR1 DFQATT and CDR2 SNEGSKA (reference sequence). The CDR3 totals 14 residues. The CDR3 sequence: CSARVRGVYTEAFF.

The genes are TRBV3-1 and TRBJ1-1; TCRdb lists TRBD1, though no DNA is available to test this call. Germline-derived CDR1 and CDR2 are LGHDT and YNNKEL (reference sequence). The CDR3 is 16 amino acids. CDR3 residues: CASSQAAYRGITEAFF. The full variable domain, completed using reference TRBV3-1 and TRBJ1-1, is DTAVSQTPKYLVTQMGNDKSIKCEQNLGHDTMYWYKQDSKKFLKIMFSYNNKELIINETVPNRFSPKSPDKAHLNLHINSLELGDSAVYFCASSQAAYRGITEAFFGQGTRLTVV.

This chain connects TRBV20-1 to TRBJ1-6; as DNA is missing, the TRBD1 call by TCRdb cannot be tested. The CDR3 has 13 amino acids. Germline CDR1 is DFQATT and CDR2 is SNEGSKA (reference sequence). CDR3 amino acids: CSAEQENNSPLHF.

The rearrangement joins TRBV12-3 or TRBV12-4 to TRBJ1-5; TCRdb proposes TRBD1, but this gene call is untestable without DNA. The CDR3 length is 20 residues. CDR3 region: CASSEVGARGRLGSNQPQHF.

J is TRBJ2-7 and V is TRBV4-3; checking the TCRdb D call of TRBD1 is not possible without DNA. The V gene's germline CDR1 is LGHNA and CDR2 YSLEER. The length of the CDR3 is 14 residues. The CDR3 loop reads CASSPQTGSVEQYF.

The chain employs TRBV9 and TRBJ2-7. CDR1 is SGDLS and CDR2 is YYNGEE in the germline V gene. The CDR3 loop spans 16 amino acids. This CDR3 reads CASSIHEKAVRIEQYF. The variable domain in full, with the rest retrieved from reference TRBV9 and TRBJ2-7, is DSGVTQTPKHLITATGQRVTLRCSPRSGDLSVYWYQQSLDQGLQFLIQYYNGEERAKGNILERFSAQQFPDLHSELNLSSLELGDSALYFCASSIHEKAVRIEQYFGPGTRLTVT.